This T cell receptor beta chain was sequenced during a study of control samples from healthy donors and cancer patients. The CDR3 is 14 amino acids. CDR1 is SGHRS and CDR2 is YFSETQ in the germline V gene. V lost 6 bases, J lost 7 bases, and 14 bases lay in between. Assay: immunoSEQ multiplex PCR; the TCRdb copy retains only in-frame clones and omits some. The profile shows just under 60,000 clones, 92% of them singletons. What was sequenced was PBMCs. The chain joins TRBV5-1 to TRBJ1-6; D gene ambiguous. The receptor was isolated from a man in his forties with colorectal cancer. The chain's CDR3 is CASKYTEANSPLHF. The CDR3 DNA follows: TGCGCCAGCAAATACACGGAAGCCAATTCACCCCTCCACTTT.